What follows is one TCR beta chain and its context. In its sample, this clonotype was seen many times. The antigen it binds to is not known. Qualities for individual bases were not recorded, and no much larger clone is one base off. All donors were healthy Caucasians. Miltenyi CD45RO+ enrichment and human naive T-cell isolation kits were used to isolate memory (CD45RO+) and naive T cells from PBMC. The germline V gene encodes CDR1 SGDLS and CDR2 YYNGEE. V loses 0 bases, J loses 0 bases, and the germline ends lie 4 bases apart. The CDR3 starts with the cysteine, ends with the phenylalanine, and has 14 residues. Only the CDR3 DNA stays, 42 bases, in frame from base 1. The method was 5' RACE. The listed sequencing device is Illumina HiSeq 2000. Template switching introduced a universal primer binding site; the final cDNA contained a unique molecular identifier, enabling accurate counting of TCR cDNA molecules. Specific primers in the conserved constant-segment region were used to synthesize first-strand cDNA for TCR alpha and beta chains. To control for contamination, every cDNA library was double barcoded, receiving both a SMART-Mk sample barcode and Illumina barcodes. TruSeq adapter sequences along with Illumina sample barcodes were introduced in two successive PCR steps. The TCR alpha and beta cDNA libraries were sequenced on the Illumina HiSeq platform using custom primers. The authors' pipeline ran thus. Unique molecular identifiers were extracted from raw reads with MiGEC, and CDR3 positions were determined with MiXCR. Recombination models were inferred per individual with the repgenHMM and IGoR tools using an EM algorithm. Shared clonotype analysis was performed with the tcR package in R, normalizing sharing by the product of cloneset sizes. Out-of-frame nonproductive sequences were analyzed to study raw recombination free of thymic and clonal selection effects. Through fastp at Q25 and MiXCR, TCRdb rebuilt clones from the public reads, retaining in-frame beta chains. One record per CDR3 amino acid sequence lists the most common genes and DNA. The V and J calls and clone size come from TCRdb's table, not from the authors' own analysis. In this sample the table shows approximately 210,000 distinct CDR3 sequences, about a tenth of which occur a single time. The top ten constitute about 5% of the sample.

This specimen comes from a study of identical twins (dated by TCRdb to the mid-2010s). About the full investigation: To test whether fetal clonotypes persist, this study deep-sequenced TCR alpha and beta repertoires from monozygotic twins, from unrelated adults of various ages, and from cord blood. To rule out contamination, replicate twin experiments were performed at different times with different library preparation protocols.

What the research found in general, with its limitations: Compared with coincidental sharing between unrelated individuals, out-of-frame TCR alpha sequences shared between twins had an excess of sequences with low generation probability. Abundant cord blood beta clonotypes carried fewer insertions; young adult naive repertoires showed a weaker similar trend, while memory repertoires showed none. In monozygotic twins, recombination models systematically underestimated out-of-frame TCR alpha sharing, but the models matched the sharing seen between unrelated individuals. Zero-insertion analyses could be partly confounded by invariant T cells such as MAIT and iNKT, although diverse VJ usage argued against such confounding for most clonotypes. Because the same donors could not be followed over many years, conclusions were based on cross-sectional statistical analysis. In beta out-of-frame sequences, excess twin sharing was weaker, because having fewer shared sequences lowered the signal-to-noise ratio.

The rearrangement combines TRBV9 with TRBJ2-1, with no D gene named confidently. The sequencing sample was made of memory (CD45RO+) T cells sorted from blood. This specimen's cell subset or site label, interpreted: CD45RO+ enriched T cells. The source of this sequence is a woman between 18 and 29 years old in good health. CDR3 reads: CASSVVDSYNEQFF. In nucleotides, the sequence is TGTGCCAGCAGCGTAGTAGACTCCTACAATGAGCAGTTCTTC.